The 26 T cell receptor beta chains presented below share a single source sample, sequenced in a study of shared clonotypes between healthy human individuals. The repertoire was sequenced with immunoSEQ multiplex PCR; TCRdb's copy has only in-frame clones and lacks some. The sample lists about 2.4 million clones, approximately 92% occurring once. Sample: naive CD4+ T cells sorted from blood. Specified subset: CD45RA+ positively selected. The receptors here all came from a man younger than 35 in good health.

V usage is TRBV7-9 and J usage is TRBJ2-5; D gene unclear. There are 14 residues in the CDR3. Germline CDR1 reads SEHNR; CDR2 reads FQNEAQ (reference sequence). The V end was cut by 4 bases, the J end by 5 bases, with 14 bases between. The CDR3 region is CASSSVQGLETQYF. The CDR3 DNA is TGTGCCAGCAGCTCGGTGCAAGGGCTGGAGACCCAGTACTTC.

V is TRBV4-1 and J is TRBJ2-4; a weak D match, TRBD2 (6 bases). Germline V CDR1 and CDR2: MGHRA, YSYEKL. CDR3 length equals 16 residues. The V gene lost 0 bases and the J gene lost 2 bases, with 11 bases spanning the gap. The CDR3 region has the DNA TGCGCCAGCAGCCAAGATCAGGGCGGGACCAAAAACATTCAGTACTTC. It translates to CASSQDQGGTKNIQYF.

The chain carries TRBV7-9 and TRBJ1-4; TRBD1 matches 9 bases. Germline CDR1 and CDR2: SEHNR and FQNEAQ (reference sequence). With 5 bases clipped from V and 3 bases from J, the junction kept 7 bases outside the gene matches. The CDR3 has 16 amino acids. The CDR3, as DNA: TGTGCCAGCAGCCAAATACAGGGGGCATCTAATGAAAAACTGTTTTTT. Amino acid sequence: CASSQIQGASNEKLFF.

The chain couples TRBV19 to TRBJ1-5; 9 bases fit TRBD1. V shed 4 bases and J 7 bases; nucleotides not matched to a gene: 8. CDR1 LNHDA and CDR2 SQIVND come from the germline V gene (reference sequence). The CDR3 is 15 residues long. This CDR3 reads CASSTTGGGGQPQHF. The CDR3 DNA reads TGTGCCAGTAGTACGACAGGGGGGGGCGGGCAGCCCCAGCATTTT.

This rearrangement joins TRBV6-6 to TRBJ2-1; 9 bases fit TRBD2. The germline V gene encodes CDR1 MNHNY and CDR2 SVGAGI (reference sequence). The V segment lost 2 bases and the J segment 10 bases; nucleotides outside the gene matches: 6. This CDR3 contains 14 residues. CDR3 nucleotides: TGTGCCAGCAGTTACAATAGCGGGAGAGGCGAGCAGTTCTTC. Translation: CASSYNSGRGEQFF.

This clone was counted once. V and J are TRBV5-1 and TRBJ2-7, with TRBD1 matching over 10 bases. Germline CDR1 reads SGHRS; CDR2 reads YFSETQ. This CDR3 is 16 amino acids long. After removal of 0 bases from V and 2 bases from J, the junction contained 5 bases not matched to a gene. CDR3 nucleotides: TGCGCCAGCAGCTTGGCCCAAGGACAGGGGGCCTACGAGCAGTACTTC. Translating gives CASSLAQGQGAYEQYF.

The V gene is TRBV18, the J gene TRBJ2-1; 12 bases match TRBD2. CDR1 is KGHSH, CDR2 LQKENI, per germline. V gave up 3 bases and J gave up 1 base; unmatched junction bases: 7. The CDR3 totals 18 residues. CDR3 residues: CASSPLVTSGGSYNEQFF. CDR3 coding DNA: TGTGCCAGCTCACCCCTGGTGACTAGCGGGGGTTCCTACAATGAGCAGTTCTTC. Together with reference TRBV18 and TRBJ2-1, the CDR3 gives the full variable domain: NAGVMQNPRHLVRRRGQEARLRCSPMKGHSHVYWYRQLPEEGLKFMVYLQKENIIDESGMPKERFSAEFPKEGPSILRIQQVVRGDSAAYFCASSPLVTSGGSYNEQFFGPGTRLTVL.

In its sample, this clone was seen once. V is TRBV6-6 and J is TRBJ1-6; D is unclear. The CDR3 runs 15 residues. V dropped 8 bases and J dropped 5 bases, with 16 bases sitting between them. In germline, CDR1 is MNHNY, CDR2 SVGAGI (reference sequence). This CDR3 is CASSEVFRDNSPLHF. Written as DNA, the CDR3 is TGTGCCAGCTCTGAAGTTTTTCGAGATAATTCACCCCTCCACTTT.

In its sample, this clone was seen once. This sequence joins TRBV5-1 and TRBJ1-3; D may be TRBD1 (6 bases). Trimming took off 3 bases at V and 0 bases at J, with 7 bases between the two ends. Germline V gives CDR1 SGHRS, CDR2 YFSETQ. This CDR3 is built from 14 residues. CDR3 coding DNA: TGCGCCAGCAGCTGGACAGACTCTGGAAACACCATATATTTT. Protein product: CASSWTDSGNTIYF.

The chain combines TRBV7-8 with TRBJ1-3, with a possible D match to TRBD1 (6 bases). CDR3 length: 17 residues. V lost 5 bases to trimming and J lost 3 bases, with 20 bases between them. The germline gives CDR1 SGHVS, CDR2 FQNEAQ. CDR3 region: CASSPIGAGANGNTIYF. The DNA of the CDR3 is TGTGCCAGCAGCCCGATCGGGGCGGGGGCAAATGGAAACACCATATATTTT.

The DNA for the CDR3 is TGTGCCAGCAGCCCAGGGGGGGGACTAGCGGGAGATTGGGAGCAGTACTTC. Translation gives CASSPGGGLAGDWEQYF. The rearrangement uses TRBV27 and TRBJ2-7; 14 bases match TRBD2. The CDR3 loop spans 17 amino acids. With V trimmed by 6 bases and J by 7 bases, 14 bases remained unmatched. CDR1 is MNHEY, CDR2 SMNVEV, per germline (reference sequence).

About this clone itself: Different DNA sequences within this sample yield the same CDR3. The chain couples TRBV6-1 to TRBJ2-7; TRBD1 might be the D (6 bases). The CDR3 loop spans 13 amino acids. Germline V gene sequence: CDR1 MNHNS, CDR2 SASEGT. Trimming removed 4 bases from V and 2 bases from J, with 9 bases in between. CDR3 sequence: CASSVQGTYEQYF. CDR3 nucleotides: TGTGCCAGCAGTGTTCAGGGGACCTACGAGCAGTACTTC.

The DNA of the CDR3 is TGTGCCTGGAGTGTAAGCGCGTACGAGCAGTACTTC. This translates into CAWSVSAYEQYF. The V call is TRBV30, the J call TRBJ2-5; D gene ambiguous. The J call is doubtful: the DNA matches TRBJ2-7 better. Germline values: CDR1 GTSNPN, CDR2 SVGIG (reference sequence). This CDR3 has 12 amino acids.

The chain carries TRBV7-9 and TRBJ2-4; TRBD2 matches at 13 bases. The V and J ends lost 1 base and 9 bases, in that order; junction bases with no gene match: 15. Germline V CDR1 and CDR2: SEHNR, FQNEAQ (reference sequence). The CDR3 length is 19 residues. For the CDR3, the DNA is TGTGCCAGCAGCTTAGTATCACTAGCGGGAGGGCTCCACCCCCCCATTCAGTACTTC. Amino acids: CASSLVSLAGGLHPPIQYF. Combining the CDR3 with reference TRBV7-9 and TRBJ2-4 gives the whole variable domain DTGVSQNPRHKITKRGQNVTFRCDPISEHNRLYWYRQTLGQGPEFLTYFQNEAQLEKSRLLSDRFSAERPKGSFSTLEIQRTEQGDSAMYLCASSLVSLAGGLHPPIQYFGAGTRLSVL.

The chain links TRBV5-1 to TRBJ2-7; D might be TRBD1 (5 bases). The CDR3 extends over 12 amino acids. V was clipped by 2 bases and J by 5 bases, with 8 bases between them. Germline V gene sequence: CDR1 SGHRS, CDR2 YFSETQ. The DNA of the CDR3 is TGCGCCAGCAGCTTTACAGGCAACGAGCAGTACTTC. Translation: CASSFTGNEQYF.

The chain is built from TRBV18 and TRBJ1-4; D gene unclear. Germline values: CDR1 KGHSH, CDR2 LQKENI. The CDR3 covers 15 residues. V dropped 2 bases and J dropped 0 bases, with 7 bases sitting between them. The CDR3 loop reads CASSPGKTTNEKLFF. CDR3 in DNA: TGTGCCAGCTCACCAGGGAAGACAACTAATGAAAAACTGTTTTTT.

The V and J genes are TRBV2 and TRBJ2-1; D call uncertain. Per germline, CDR1 SNHLY and CDR2 FYNNEI. V was cut by 8 bases and J by 6 bases, with 14 bases left in between. This CDR3 is 13 amino acids long. As DNA, the CDR3 is TGTGCCAGCGACCTACGACCGTCCAATGAGCAGTTCTTC. It codes for CASDLRPSNEQFF. The full variable domain, completed using reference TRBV2 and TRBJ2-1, is EPEVTQTPSHQVTQMGQEVILRCVPISNHLYFYWYRQILGQKVEFLVSFYNNEISEKSEIFDDQFSVERPDGSNFTLKIRSTKLEDSAMYFCASDLRPSNEQFFGPGTRLTVL.

This rearrangement joins TRBV7-8 to TRBJ2-7; TRBD1 matches 12 bases. Germline V gives CDR1 SGHVS, CDR2 FQNEAQ. V lost 5 bases and J lost 7; bases outside the gene matches: 9. The CDR3 has 15 residues. The CDR3 here is CASSGSGTGGGEQYF. The CDR3 DNA reads as TGTGCCAGCAGCGGTTCCGGGACAGGGGGCGGAGAGCAGTACTTC.

This chain joins TRBV6-1 and TRBJ2-3; 8 bases are a match to TRBD2. Germline-derived CDR1 and CDR2 are MNHNS and SASEGT. There are 13 residues in the CDR3. V shed 6 bases and J 5 bases; nucleotides not matched to a gene: 4. The CDR3 here is CASSREGGDTQYF. DNA for the CDR3: TGTGCCAGCAGCCGGGAGGGGGGAGATACGCAGTATTTT.

The gene calls are TRBV27 and TRBJ1-6, with a weak D call TRBD1 (6 bases). Germline V gives CDR1 MNHEY, CDR2 SMNVEV (reference sequence). This CDR3 contains 15 residues. Trimming removed 5 bases from V and 5 bases from J, with 13 bases in between. CDR3 coding DNA: TGTGCCAGCAGTCCCGACAGGACCAATAATTCACCCCTCCACTTT. It codes for CASSPDRTNNSPLHF.

Points on this clone: In the same sample, other DNA sequences code for this CDR3. The chain has TRBV28 and TRBJ2-7; the D is unclear. Germline V CDR1 and CDR2: MDHEN, SYDVKM. CDR3 size: 13 residues. V was clipped by 3 bases and J by 2 bases, with 8 bases between them. The CDR3 spells CASSLGSPYEQYF. In nucleotides, the CDR3 is TGTGCCAGCAGTTTGGGTTCCCCCTACGAGCAGTACTTC.

V is TRBV5-1 and J is TRBJ1-6; D is undetermined. Germline V gives CDR1 SGHRS, CDR2 YFSETQ. This CDR3 has 14 amino acids. Trimming took 1 base from V and 10 from J, leaving 12 bases between them. CDR3 loop: CASSLSGVNSPLHF. The CDR3 nucleotides are TGCGCCAGCAGCTTGAGTGGGGTAAACTCACCCCTCCACTTT.

The table lists this clone with a count of one. The chain joins TRBV6-5 to TRBJ2-5, with D possibly being TRBD2 (6 bases). The CDR3 runs 15 residues. The V gene's germline CDR1 is MNHEY and CDR2 SVGAGI. The V end was cut by 6 bases, the J end by 0 bases, with 14 bases between. The CDR3 here is CASSPRGLYQETQYF. The CDR3 bases are TGTGCCAGCAGCCCTCGGGGGTTGTACCAAGAGACCCAGTACTTC.

DNA for the CDR3: TGTGCCAGTAGCACGGCTAGCGGGAGAAAGATTGAGCAGTTCTTC. This sequence encodes CASSTASGRKIEQFF. The chain links TRBV19 to TRBJ2-1; the match to TRBD2 covers 10 bases. V was clipped by 6 bases and J by 9 bases; unmatched bases: 11. The V gene's germline CDR1 is LNHDA and CDR2 SQIVND (reference sequence). The CDR3 runs to 15 residues.

About this clone: In the same sample, other DNA sequences code for this CDR3. The chain has TRBV29-1 and TRBJ1-1; no clear D gene. The germline V gene has CDR1 SQVTM and CDR2 ANQGSEA. The CDR3 consists of 12 residues. The germline V and J ends were trimmed by 3 bases and 0 bases, with 5 bases remaining between them. For the CDR3, the DNA is TGCAGCGTTGACGGGGTGAACACTGAAGCTTTCTTT. Translating it yields CSVDGVNTEAFF.

V and J are TRBV10-1 and TRBJ2-3, with D tentatively TRBD1 (5 bases). CDR1 and CDR2 from the germline V gene are WNHNN and SYGVQD (reference sequence). Trimming took 3 bases from V and 1 from J, leaving 11 bases between them. The CDR3 sequence is 15 residues long. CDR3 in DNA: TGCGCCAGCAGTGATGGGGCGGCGGGCACAGATACGCAGTATTTT. Protein sequence: CASSDGAAGTDTQYF.